The present entry profiles one TCR beta chain with its context. What it binds is unknown. The sample belongs to a study of graft-versus-host responses after intestinal transplantation. Profiled with immunoSEQ multiplex PCR; TCRdb holds only in-frame clones, not every one. The data contain roughly 85,000 clones, 91% of them seen just once; the ten biggest clones take up 7.6%. This TCR derives from a human donor who was the organ donor for an intestinal transplant. This specimen consisted of unstimulated CD8+ T cells sorted from spleen or lymph node cells, obtained before transplant.

CDR3 sequence reads: CASSSTSGRWDEQFF. CDR3 nucleotides: TGTGCCAGCAGCTCGACTAGCGGGAGGTGGGATGAGCAGTTCTTC. The chain joins TRBV7-9 to TRBJ2-1; 13 bases match TRBD2. CDR1 is SEHNR and CDR2 is FQNEAQ in the germline V gene (reference sequence). This CDR3 is 15 amino acids long. Trimming took 4 bases from V and 8 from J; bases not matched to a gene: 5.